These 19 T cell receptor beta chains originate from one sample sequenced in a study of blood T cell repertoires in COVID-19. Profiling relied on immunoSEQ multiplex PCR, and the TCRdb table lists in-frame clones only, not all of them. Altogether 100,000 to 150,000 clones are present, 92% being singletons, with the ten largest covering approximately 2%. The material sequenced was peripheral blood. The receptors stem from a man in his fifties or sixties with COVID-19, enrolled during active disease.

The chain carries TRBV18 and TRBJ2-5, with D possibly being TRBD1 (6 bases). This CDR3 is 15 amino acids long. The V gene lost 2 bases and the J gene lost 1 base, with 11 bases spanning the gap. Germline V gives CDR1 KGHSH, CDR2 LQKENI. CDR3 DNA: TGTGCCAGCTCACCATCTACAGGGTCCCAAGAGACCCAGTACTTC. Amino acid sequence: CASSPSTGSQETQYF.

The chain uses TRBV30 and TRBJ2-5; D is unresolved. The CDR3 has 12 amino acids. Trimming cost V 4 bases and J 1 base, with 7 bases left between them. Per the germline V gene, CDR1 is GTSNPN and CDR2 is SVGIG (reference sequence). CDR3 residues: CAWIRFQETQYF. As DNA, the CDR3 is TGTGCCTGGATCCGGTTCCAAGAGACCCAGTACTTC.

The chain is built from TRBV6-2 or TRBV6-3 and TRBJ2-7; the D gene is possibly TRBD2 (6 bases). This CDR3 has 13 amino acids. Trimming shortened V by 2 bases and J by 3 bases, and 8 bases separated the two germline ends. From germline, CDR1 is MNHEY and CDR2 SVGEGT. In DNA, the CDR3 is TGTGCCAGCAGTTACCGGCGGGACTACGAGCAGTACTTC. This sequence encodes CASSYRRDYEQYF.

V usage is TRBV7-8 and J usage is TRBJ1-3; D is perhaps TRBD1 (5 bases). The CDR3 sequence is 16 residues long. Germline assignment: CDR1 SGHVS and CDR2 FQNEAQ. V was trimmed by 5 bases and J by 2 bases, leaving 16 bases between them. The CDR3 bases are TGTGCCAGCAGCACCGGCGGGACCCTTCCTGGAAACACCATATATTTT. Translating gives CASSTGGTLPGNTIYF.

The chain joins TRBV28 to TRBJ2-5, with D possibly TRBD1 on 6 matching bases. Germline CDR1 MDHEN, CDR2 SYDVKM. With 5 bases removed from V and 3 bases from J, the gap between germline ends came to 16 bases. There are 15 residues in the CDR3. The CDR3 nucleotides read TGTGCCAGCAGTCACCGGGACACCAACGAAGAGACCCAGTACTTC. Amino acids: CASSHRDTNEETQYF.

This chain uses TRBV5-1 with TRBJ2-5; D possibly corresponds to TRBD2 (5 bases). The CDR3 sequence is 14 residues long. The ends were cut back, 5 bases at V and 4 bases at J, with 15 bases in the middle. The germline gives CDR1 SGHRS, CDR2 YFSETQ. CDR3 region: CASSPSPSGETQYF. The CDR3 DNA is TGCGCCAGCAGTCCTAGCCCATCCGGAGAGACCCAGTACTTC.

The chain couples TRBV29-1 to TRBJ2-1; 9 bases are shared with TRBD2. Trimming removed 4 bases from V and 7 bases from J; junction bases left unmatched: 5. The V gene's germline CDR1 is SQVTM and CDR2 ANQGSEA. The length of the CDR3 is 13 residues. The CDR3 nucleotides read TGCAGCGTTGTGCTAGCGGGGCTTAATGAGCAGTTCTTC. Protein product: CSVVLAGLNEQFF.

This rearrangement joins TRBV28 to TRBJ1-5; the match to TRBD1 covers 8 bases. The germline V gene has CDR1 MDHEN and CDR2 SYDVKM. The length of the CDR3 is 10 residues. V dropped 6 bases and J dropped 12; count of bases not matched to a gene: 1. The DNA of the CDR3 is TGTGCCAGCAGCGGACAGGGCCAGCATTTT. As protein: CASSGQGQHF.

The chain couples TRBV14 to TRBJ2-1; a possible D gene is TRBD2 (6 bases). The CDR3 is 20 residues long. V dropped 0 bases and J dropped 0 bases, with 21 bases sitting between them. Germline CDR1 SGHDN, CDR2 FVKESK. The DNA for the CDR3 is TGTGCCAGCAGCCAAGATCGCGCCAGCGGGCGAAGGTTCTCCTACAATGAGCAGTTCTTC. Encoded protein: CASSQDRASGRRFSYNEQFF.

This chain links TRBV5-6 with TRBJ2-3, with 7 bases identical to TRBD1. This CDR3 is built from 14 residues. With V trimmed by 5 bases and J by 5 bases, 8 bases remained unmatched. Germline CDR1 SGHDT, CDR2 YYEEEE. The CDR3 is CASRPTGVQDTQYF. CDR3 DNA: TGTGCCAGCAGGCCTACAGGGGTTCAAGATACGCAGTATTTT.

V gene TRBV4-2 combines with J gene TRBJ2-3; perhaps TRBD1 as D (6 bases). The CDR3 spans 17 residues. Germline lookup yields CDR1 LGHNA and CDR2 YNFKEQ. V was clipped by 0 bases and J by 1 base, with 14 bases between them. CDR3 coding DNA: TGTGCCAGCAGCCAAGATTTCCTACAGGGAGGCACAGATACGCAGTATTTT. Its protein is CASSQDFLQGGTDTQYF.

This clone appeared once. The chain uses TRBV28 and TRBJ1-3; 7 bases fit TRBD1. The CDR3 covers 14 residues. V shed 5 bases, J shed 2 bases, and the junction held 3 bases outside the gene matches. Per germline, CDR1 MDHEN and CDR2 SYDVKM. Here the CDR3 reads CASSKGAAGNTIYF. CDR3 DNA sequence: TGTGCCAGCAGTAAGGGGGCGGCTGGAAACACCATATATTTT.

The chain uses TRBV11-2 and TRBJ2-3; D gene unclear. The CDR3 spans 13 residues. Trimming cost V 2 bases and J 6 bases, with 9 bases left between them. Germline-derived CDR1 and CDR2 are SGHAT and FQNNGV. CDR3 DNA: TGTGCCAGCAGCTTACCTTCGGTGGATACGCAGTATTTT. Amino acid sequence: CASSLPSVDTQYF.

The chain employs TRBV5-1 and TRBJ2-6, with D possibly matching TRBD1 (5 bases). CDR1 is SGHRS, CDR2 YFSETQ, per germline. V lost 6 bases to trimming and J lost 4 bases, with 11 bases between them. The CDR3 loop spans 14 amino acids. CDR3 coding DNA: TGCGCCAGCACAGGGTTTTTGGGGGCCAACGTCCTGACTTTC. This gives the protein CASTGFLGANVLTF.

The V and J genes are TRBV9 and TRBJ2-3; no clear D gene. The CDR3 totals 16 residues. The V and J ends lost 0 bases and 3 bases respectively, with 14 bases between them. Germline CDR1 SGDLS, CDR2 YYNGEE. The CDR3 spells CASSVVIGSATDTQYF. CDR3 in DNA: TGTGCCAGCAGCGTAGTTATCGGGTCGGCAACAGATACGCAGTATTTT.

This clone came up once. The chain uses TRBV2 and TRBJ2-7; 10 bases are a match to TRBD2. Losses at the gene ends were 3 bases for V and 5 bases for J; bases not matched to a gene: 4. Germline V gene data show CDR1 as SNHLY and CDR2 as FYNNEI. The CDR3 is 14 residues long. The CDR3 loop reads CASSEVGLANEQYV. In DNA, the CDR3 is TGTGCCAGCAGTGAGGTGGGACTAGCGAACGAGCAGTACGTC.

This chain links TRBV29-1 with TRBJ2-5; 10 bases map to TRBD2. Germline V CDR1 and CDR2: SQVTM, ANQGSEA. Germline trimming cut 3 bases from V and 7 bases from J; bases unmatched to any gene: 8. The length of the CDR3 is 14 residues. The CDR3 DNA sequence: TGCAGCGTTGAGCGGCTAGCGGGGGCAGGGACCCAGTACTTC. The encoded protein is CSVERLAGAGTQYF.

The chain is built from TRBV9 and TRBJ2-5; D unclear. Germline lookup yields CDR1 SGDLS and CDR2 YYNGEE. Trimming shortened V by 0 bases and J by 7 bases, and 13 bases separated the two germline ends. The CDR3 contains 14 residues. The CDR3 is CASSVGASLRTQYF. Here the CDR3 DNA reads TGTGCCAGCAGCGTAGGCGCTAGTTTGCGGACCCAGTACTTC.

The J gene is TRBJ1-4, the V gene TRBV6-5; a weak D match, TRBD1 (6 bases). Trimming left V 6 bases short and J 7 bases short, with 15 bases between. Germline loops: CDR1 MNHEY, CDR2 SVGAGI. This CDR3 contains 14 residues. DNA for the CDR3: TGTGCCAGCAGGGGAACAGGGATGGGTGAAAAACTGTTTTTT. Translation: CASRGTGMGEKLFF.